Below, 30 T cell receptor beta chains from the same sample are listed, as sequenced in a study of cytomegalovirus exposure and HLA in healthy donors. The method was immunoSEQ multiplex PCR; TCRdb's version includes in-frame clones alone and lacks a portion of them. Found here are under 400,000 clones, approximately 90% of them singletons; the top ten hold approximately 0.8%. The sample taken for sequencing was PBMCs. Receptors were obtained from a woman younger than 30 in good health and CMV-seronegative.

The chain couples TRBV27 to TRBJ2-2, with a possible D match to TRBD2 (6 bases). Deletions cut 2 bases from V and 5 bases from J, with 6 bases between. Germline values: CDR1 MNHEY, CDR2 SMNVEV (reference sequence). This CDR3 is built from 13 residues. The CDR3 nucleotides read TGTGCCAGCAGTTTAGCGGGGACCGGGGAGCTGTTTTTT. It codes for CASSLAGTGELFF.

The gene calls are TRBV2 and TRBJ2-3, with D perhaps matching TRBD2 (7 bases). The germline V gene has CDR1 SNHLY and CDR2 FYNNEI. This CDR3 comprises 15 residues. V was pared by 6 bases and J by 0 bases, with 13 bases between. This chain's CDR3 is CASRAGTTSTDTQYF. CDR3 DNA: TGTGCCAGCAGAGCGGGGACAACTAGCACAGATACGCAGTATTTT.

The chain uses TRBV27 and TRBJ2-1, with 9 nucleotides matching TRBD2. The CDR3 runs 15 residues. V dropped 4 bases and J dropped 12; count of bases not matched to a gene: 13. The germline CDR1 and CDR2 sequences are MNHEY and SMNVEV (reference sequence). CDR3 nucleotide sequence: TGTGCCAGCAGTTCCCCCGGGACTAGCTGGTTTGCGCAGTTCTTC. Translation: CASSSPGTSWFAQFF.

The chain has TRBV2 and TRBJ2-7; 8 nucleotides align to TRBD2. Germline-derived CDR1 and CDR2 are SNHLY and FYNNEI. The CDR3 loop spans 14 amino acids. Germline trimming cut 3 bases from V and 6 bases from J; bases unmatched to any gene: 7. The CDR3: CASSEGLVYPEQYF. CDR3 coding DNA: TGTGCCAGCAGTGAGGGACTAGTTTATCCCGAGCAGTACTTC.

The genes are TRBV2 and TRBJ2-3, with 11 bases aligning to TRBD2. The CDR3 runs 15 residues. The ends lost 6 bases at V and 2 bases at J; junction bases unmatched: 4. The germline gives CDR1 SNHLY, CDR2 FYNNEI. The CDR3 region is CASSMTSGDTDTQYF. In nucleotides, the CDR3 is TGTGCCAGCAGCATGACTAGCGGGGACACAGATACGCAGTATTTT.

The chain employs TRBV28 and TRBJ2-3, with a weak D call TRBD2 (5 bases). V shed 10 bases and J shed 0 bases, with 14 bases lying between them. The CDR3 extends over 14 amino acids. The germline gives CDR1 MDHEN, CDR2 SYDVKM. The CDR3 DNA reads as TGTGCCATCCGGCGGCGGACTAGCACAGATACGCAGTATTTT. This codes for CAIRRRTSTDTQYF. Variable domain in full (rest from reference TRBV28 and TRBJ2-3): DVKVTQSSRYLVKRTGEKVFLECVQDMDHENMFWYRQDPGLGLRLIYFSYDVKMKEKGDIPEGYSVSREKKERFSLILESASTNQTSMYLCAIRRRTSTDTQYFGPGTRLTVL.

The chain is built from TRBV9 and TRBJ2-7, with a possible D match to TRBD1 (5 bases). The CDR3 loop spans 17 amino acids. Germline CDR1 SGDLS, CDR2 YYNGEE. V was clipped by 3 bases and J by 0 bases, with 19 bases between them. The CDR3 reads CASSEGIVVRSSYEQYF. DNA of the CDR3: TGTGCCAGCAGCGAGGGGATAGTTGTGCGGAGCTCCTACGAGCAGTACTTC.

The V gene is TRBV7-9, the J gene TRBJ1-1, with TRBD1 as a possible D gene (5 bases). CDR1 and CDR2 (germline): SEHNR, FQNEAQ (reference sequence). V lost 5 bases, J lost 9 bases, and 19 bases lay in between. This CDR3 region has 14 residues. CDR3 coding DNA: TGTGCCAGCAGCCTATCCGATAGGGGAGGGAAAGCTTTCTTT. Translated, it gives CASSLSDRGGKAFF.

DNA for the CDR3: TGCGCCAGCAGCCCGGCTACGAGGGGGCTTTATAGCAATCAGCCCCAGCATTTT. It is translated as CASSPATRGLYSNQPQHF. The chain uses TRBV4-1 and TRBJ1-5; TRBD1 matches at 7 bases. V was pared by 4 bases and J by 0 bases, with 12 bases of the junction left unmatched. Germline CDR1 reads MGHRA; CDR2 reads YSYEKL. The CDR3 sequence is 18 residues long.

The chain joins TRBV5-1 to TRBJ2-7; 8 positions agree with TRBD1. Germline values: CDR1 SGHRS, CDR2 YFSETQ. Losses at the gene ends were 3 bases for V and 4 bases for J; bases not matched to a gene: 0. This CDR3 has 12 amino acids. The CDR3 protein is CASSWTGYEQYF. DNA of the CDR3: TGCGCCAGCAGCTGGACAGGGTACGAGCAGTACTTC.

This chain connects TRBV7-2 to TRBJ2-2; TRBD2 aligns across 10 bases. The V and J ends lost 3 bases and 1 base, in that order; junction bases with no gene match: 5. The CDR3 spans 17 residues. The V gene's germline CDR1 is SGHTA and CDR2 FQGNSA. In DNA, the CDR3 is TGTGCCAGCAGCTTTAACTTAGCGGGAGGGAACACCGGGGAGCTGTTTTTT. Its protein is CASSFNLAGGNTGELFF.

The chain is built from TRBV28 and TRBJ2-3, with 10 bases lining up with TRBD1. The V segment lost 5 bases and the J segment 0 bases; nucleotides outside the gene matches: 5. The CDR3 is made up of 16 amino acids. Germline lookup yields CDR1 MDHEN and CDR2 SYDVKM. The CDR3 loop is CASSPDRGTSTDTQYF. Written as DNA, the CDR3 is TGTGCCAGCAGTCCGGACAGGGGGACTAGCACAGATACGCAGTATTTT.

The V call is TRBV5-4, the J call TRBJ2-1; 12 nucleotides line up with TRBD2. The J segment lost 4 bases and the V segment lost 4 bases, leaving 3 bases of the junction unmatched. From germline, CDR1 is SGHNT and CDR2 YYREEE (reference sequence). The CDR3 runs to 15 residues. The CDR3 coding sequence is TGTGCCAGCAGCCCGACTAGCGGGGGTTACAATGAGCAGTTCTTC. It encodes CASSPTSGGYNEQFF. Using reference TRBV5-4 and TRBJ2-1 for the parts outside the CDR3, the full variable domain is ETGVTQSPTHLIKTRGQQVTLRCSSQSGHNTVSWYQQALGQGPQFIFQYYREEENGRGNFPPRFSGLQFPNYSSELNVNALELDDSALYLCASSPTSGGYNEQFFGPGTRLTVL.

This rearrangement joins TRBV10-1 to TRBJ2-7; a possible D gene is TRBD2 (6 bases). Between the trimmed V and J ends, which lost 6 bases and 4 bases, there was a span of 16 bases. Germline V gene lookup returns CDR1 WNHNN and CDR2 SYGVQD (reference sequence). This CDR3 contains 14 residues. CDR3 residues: CASSGWQGGYEQYF. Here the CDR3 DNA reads TGCGCCAGCAGCGGGTGGCAGGGAGGATACGAGCAGTACTTC.

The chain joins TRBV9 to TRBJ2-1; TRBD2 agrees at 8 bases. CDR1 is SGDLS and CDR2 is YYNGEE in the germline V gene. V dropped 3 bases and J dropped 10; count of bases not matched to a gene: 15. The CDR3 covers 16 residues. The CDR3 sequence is CASSDSLIGGAQEQFF. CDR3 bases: TGTGCCAGCAGCGACTCCCTTATCGGGGGGGCACAGGAGCAGTTCTTC.

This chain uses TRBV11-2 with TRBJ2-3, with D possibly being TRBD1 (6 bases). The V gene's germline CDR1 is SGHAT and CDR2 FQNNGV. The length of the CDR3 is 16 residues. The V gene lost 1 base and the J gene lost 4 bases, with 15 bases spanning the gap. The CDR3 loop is CASSLGAGVQPDTQYF. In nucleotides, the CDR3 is TGTGCCAGCAGCTTAGGGGCAGGGGTACAACCAGATACGCAGTATTTT.

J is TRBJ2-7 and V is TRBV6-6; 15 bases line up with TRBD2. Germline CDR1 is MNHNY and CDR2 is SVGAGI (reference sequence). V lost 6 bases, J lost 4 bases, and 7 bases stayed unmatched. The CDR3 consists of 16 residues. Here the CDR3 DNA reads TGTGCCAGCAGCGGACTAGCGGGGGGGCCTAGTTACGAGCAGTACTTC. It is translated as CASSGLAGGPSYEQYF.

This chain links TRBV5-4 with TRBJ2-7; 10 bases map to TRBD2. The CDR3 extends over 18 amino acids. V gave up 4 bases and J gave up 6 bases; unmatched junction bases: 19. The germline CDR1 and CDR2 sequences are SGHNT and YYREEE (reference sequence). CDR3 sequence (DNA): TGTGCCAGCAGCCTCCCGGCTAGCGGGAGCGGGGGATTACGCGAGCAGTACTTC. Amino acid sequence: CASSLPASGSGGLREQYF.

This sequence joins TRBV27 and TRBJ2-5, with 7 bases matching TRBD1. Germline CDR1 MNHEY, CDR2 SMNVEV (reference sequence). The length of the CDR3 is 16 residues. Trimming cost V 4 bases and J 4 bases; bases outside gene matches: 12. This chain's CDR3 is CASSSRQGSRPETQYF. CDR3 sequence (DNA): TGTGCCAGCAGTTCGCGACAGGGTAGTCGGCCAGAGACCCAGTACTTC.

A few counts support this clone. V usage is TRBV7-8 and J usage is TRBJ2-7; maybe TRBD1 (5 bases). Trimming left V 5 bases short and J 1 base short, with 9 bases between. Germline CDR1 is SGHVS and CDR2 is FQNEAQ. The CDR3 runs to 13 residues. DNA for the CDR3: TGTGCCAGCAGCCCCGACAGTTCCTACGAGCAGTACTTC. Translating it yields CASSPDSSYEQYF.

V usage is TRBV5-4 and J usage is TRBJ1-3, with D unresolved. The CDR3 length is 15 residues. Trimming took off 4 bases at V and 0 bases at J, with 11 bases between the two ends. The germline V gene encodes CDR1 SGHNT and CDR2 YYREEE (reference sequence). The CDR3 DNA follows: TGTGCCAGCAGCCATCAAGAGGGCTCTGGAAACACCATATATTTT. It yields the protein CASSHQEGSGNTIYF.

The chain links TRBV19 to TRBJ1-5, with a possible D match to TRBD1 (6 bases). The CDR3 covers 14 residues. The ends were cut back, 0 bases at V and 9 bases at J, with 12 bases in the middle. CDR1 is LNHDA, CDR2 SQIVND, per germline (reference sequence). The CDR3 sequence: CASSIEAGARPQHF. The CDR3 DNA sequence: TGTGCCAGTAGTATAGAGGCAGGGGCAAGGCCCCAGCATTTT.

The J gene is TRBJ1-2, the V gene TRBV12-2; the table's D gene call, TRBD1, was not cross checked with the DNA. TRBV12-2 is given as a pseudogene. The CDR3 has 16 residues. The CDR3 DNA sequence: TGTGCAAGTCGCTTAGCGGGGCCGTACCCCCTCTATGGCTACACCTTC. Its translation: CASRLAGPYPLYGYTF.

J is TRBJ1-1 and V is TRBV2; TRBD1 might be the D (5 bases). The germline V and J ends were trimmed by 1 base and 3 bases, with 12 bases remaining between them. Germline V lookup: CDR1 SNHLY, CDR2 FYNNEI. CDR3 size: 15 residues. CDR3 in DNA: TGTGCCAGCAGTGAAGAGACAGTGAGTTACACTGAAGCTTTCTTT. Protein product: CASSEETVSYTEAFF.

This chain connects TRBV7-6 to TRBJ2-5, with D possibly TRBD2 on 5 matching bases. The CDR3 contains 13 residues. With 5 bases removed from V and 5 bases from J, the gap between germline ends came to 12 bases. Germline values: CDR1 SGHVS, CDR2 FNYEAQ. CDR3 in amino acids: CASSPGWRETQYF. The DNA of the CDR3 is TGTGCCAGCAGCCCGGGGTGGAGGGAGACCCAGTACTTC.

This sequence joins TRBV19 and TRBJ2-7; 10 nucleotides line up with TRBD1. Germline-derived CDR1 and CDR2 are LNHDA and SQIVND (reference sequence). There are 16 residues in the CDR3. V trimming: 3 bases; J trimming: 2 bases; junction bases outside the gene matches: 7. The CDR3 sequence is CASSISGTGATYEQYF. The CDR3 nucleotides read TGTGCCAGTAGTATCTCCGGGACAGGGGCAACCTACGAGCAGTACTTC.

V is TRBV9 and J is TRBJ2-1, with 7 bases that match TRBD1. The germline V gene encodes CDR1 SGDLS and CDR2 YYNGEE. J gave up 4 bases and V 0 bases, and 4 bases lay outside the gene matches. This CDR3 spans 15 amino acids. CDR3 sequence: CASSVGDRSYNEQFF. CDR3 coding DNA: TGTGCCAGCAGCGTAGGGGACAGAAGTTACAATGAGCAGTTCTTC.

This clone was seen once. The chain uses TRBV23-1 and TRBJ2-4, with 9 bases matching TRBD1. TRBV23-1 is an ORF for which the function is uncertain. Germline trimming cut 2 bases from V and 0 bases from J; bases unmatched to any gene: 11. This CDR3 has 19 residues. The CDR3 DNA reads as TGCGCCAGCAGTCAACGGGACAGGGACGCCACACTAGCCAAAAACATTCAGTACTTC. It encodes CASSQRDRDATLAKNIQYF.

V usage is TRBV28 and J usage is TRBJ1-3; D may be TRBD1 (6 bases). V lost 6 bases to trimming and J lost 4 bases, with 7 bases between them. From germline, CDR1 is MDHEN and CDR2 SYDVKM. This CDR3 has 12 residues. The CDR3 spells CASRGQGNTIYF. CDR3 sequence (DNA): TGTGCCAGCAGGGGACAAGGAAACACCATATATTTT.

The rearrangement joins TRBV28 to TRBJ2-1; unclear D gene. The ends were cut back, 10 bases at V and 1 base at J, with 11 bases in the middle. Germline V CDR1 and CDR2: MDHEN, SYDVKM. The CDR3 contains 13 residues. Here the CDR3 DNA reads TGTGCCACCACCCGGGTGTCCTACAATGAGCAGTTCTTC. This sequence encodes CATTRVSYNEQFF.